Listed below are T cell receptor beta chains from one sample, sequenced in a study of PD-1 blockade in classical Hodgkin lymphoma. Measured with immunoSEQ multiplex PCR; TCRdb has only the in-frame clones, and not every one. The sample comprises around 99,000 clones, around 81% of which are singletons, and roughly 15% rests with the top ten. The source material was peripheral blood mononuclear cells (PBMCs), sampled before the second cycle of nivolumab. These receptors all stem from a human donor with classical Hodgkin lymphoma. The conserved cysteine and the conserved F or W are not part of the CDR3 here. The order of the fields is V gene, J gene, CDR3 protein.

TRBV27	-	ASSSTGFEQY
TRBV19	TRBJ2-1	ASSRMGQGYNEQF
TRBV11-2	TRBJ2-2	ASSFQQGTGELF
TRBV27	TRBJ2-7	ASSLLAGNGEQY
TRBV9	TRBJ2-4	ASSVGLAGVENIQY
TRBV27	TRBJ2-1	ASSWEAYNEQF
TRBV7-9	TRBJ1-1	ASSLQGGTEAF
TRBV29-1	TRBJ1-2	SVVTADLSYGYT
TRBV5-6	TRBJ2-7	ASSSKILAGGSYEQY
TRBV28	TRBJ2-7	ASGYPAGGYEQY
TRBV5-4	TRBJ2-3	ASSGPGATQY
TRBV6-6	TRBJ2-3	AISELELPTDTQY
TRBV28	TRBJ2-7	ASSLPGDSSYEQY
TRBV19	TRBJ1-6	ASSQRDLQSLH
TRBV7-2	TRBJ2-3	ASTLGTGWPDTQY
TRBV19	TRBJ2-5	ASSRDRVKETQY
TRBV28	TRBJ2-7	ASREGGRSLRDEQY
TRBV28	TRBJ2-3	ASIGVVPRRTDTQY
TRBV6-1	TRBJ1-2	ASSESISYGYT
TRBV4-3	TRBJ1-2	ASSQIGSSNYGYT
TRBV5-1	TRBJ2-7	ASSFTTGIQDEQY
TRBV11-2	TRBJ2-7	ASSHGLAGGTHEQY
TRBV5-4	TRBJ2-7	ASSLGLGQEYEQY
TRBV30	TRBJ2-1	AWSFDGNIYNEQF
TRBV5-5	TRBJ1-5	ASSLARGPWPQH
TRBV19	TRBJ2-3	ASSFSSGHSTDTQY
TRBV11-3	TRBJ1-3	ASSAGQGASGNTIY
TRBV6-1	TRBJ1-5	ASSEGGNQPQH
TRBV5-1	TRBJ1-2	ASTHPEGGDYGYT
TRBV27	TRBJ1-4	ASSLNRAWEEKLF
TRBV5-1	TRBJ2-3	ASSGEGSGTSTDTQY
TRBV30	TRBJ2-7	AWSVQGFGSSYEQY
TRBV5-1	TRBJ2-2	ASSLTGTNTGELF
TRBV4-1	TRBJ2-1	ASSHRTSGPMTYNEQF
TRBV9	TRBJ2-3	ASSPGLAGVGGSDTQY
TRBV7-9	TRBJ2-7	ASSLAAGTELGEQY
TRBV19	TRBJ1-5	ASRSIGRNSNQPQH
TRBV6-5	TRBJ2-3	ASSYRPGASTDTQY
TRBV19	TRBJ1-1	ASSLIGGKGSEAF
TRBV19	TRBJ2-2	ASSILAGGPTGELF
TRBV5-5	TRBJ2-7	ASSLGTSATYEQY
TRBV5-1	TRBJ2-3	ASSFPTSQDTQY
TRBV10-2	TRBJ2-7	ASSVLAASYEQY
TRBV9	TRBJ2-3	ASSVQTGDRTDTQY
TRBV5-6	TRBJ1-3	ASSLDGTVPGNTIY
TRBV19	TRBJ2-5	ASSIAGAQETQY
TRBV19	TRBJ1-5	ASSFRDRVNSNQPQH
TRBV19	TRBJ1-1	ASSSSDTEAF
TRBV5-1	TRBJ1-5	ASSRDGSNQPQH
TRBV18	TRBJ2-2	ASSDTGELF
TRBV6-4	TRBJ2-2	ASSVGGTHGELF
TRBV2	TRBJ2-7	ASSFGLASYEQY
TRBV28	TRBJ2-7	ATLSIGSPPYEQY
TRBV4-2	TRBJ2-1	ASSQDWDGSNEQF
TRBV6-5	TRBJ1-1	ASSWDRPANTEAF
TRBV9	TRBJ2-1	ASSVPGLVTNEQF
TRBV18	TRBJ1-3	ASSTDSRSGNTIY
TRBV28	TRBJ2-7	ASSRDSFTTYEQY
TRBV5-1	TRBJ1-1	ASSLVGQGGAF